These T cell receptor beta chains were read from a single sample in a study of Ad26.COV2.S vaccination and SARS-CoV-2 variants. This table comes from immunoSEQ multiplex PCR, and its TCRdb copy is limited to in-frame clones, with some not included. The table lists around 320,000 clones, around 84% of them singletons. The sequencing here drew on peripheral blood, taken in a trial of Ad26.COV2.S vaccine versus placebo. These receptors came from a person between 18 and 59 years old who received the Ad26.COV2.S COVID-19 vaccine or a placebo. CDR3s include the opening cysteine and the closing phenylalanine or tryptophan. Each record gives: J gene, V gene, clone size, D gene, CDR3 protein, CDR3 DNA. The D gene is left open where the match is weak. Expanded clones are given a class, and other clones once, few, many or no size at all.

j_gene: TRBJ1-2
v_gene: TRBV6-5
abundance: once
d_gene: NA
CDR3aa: CASRSPGAGYGYTF
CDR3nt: TGTGCCAGCAGATCTCCAGGGGCCGGGTATGGCTACACCTTC

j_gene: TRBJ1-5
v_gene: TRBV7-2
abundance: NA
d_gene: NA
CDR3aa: CASSPWGNQPQHF
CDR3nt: TGTGCCAGCAGCCCTTGGGGCAATCAGCCCCAGCATTTT

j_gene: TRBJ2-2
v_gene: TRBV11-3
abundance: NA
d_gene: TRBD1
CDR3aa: CASSSGQGYTGELFF
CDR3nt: TGTGCCAGCAGCTCCGGACAGGGCTACACCGGGGAGCTGTTTTTT

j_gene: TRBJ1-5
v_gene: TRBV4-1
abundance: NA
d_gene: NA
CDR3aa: CASSQESLGGNNQPQHF
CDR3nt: TGCGCCAGCAGCCAAGAATCTCTTGGGGGAAACAATCAGCCCCAGCATTTT

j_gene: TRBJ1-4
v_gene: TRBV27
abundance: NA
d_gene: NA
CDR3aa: CASSYLQGINEKLFF
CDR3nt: TGTGCCAGCAGTTACTTGCAGGGAATTAATGAAAAACTGTTTTTT

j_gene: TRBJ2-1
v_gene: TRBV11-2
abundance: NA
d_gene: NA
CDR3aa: CASSRLGGPSYNEQFF
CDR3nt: TGTGCCAGCAGCAGACTCGGGGGGCCCTCCTACAATGAGCAGTTCTTC

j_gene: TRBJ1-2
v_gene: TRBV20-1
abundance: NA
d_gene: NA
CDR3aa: CSASDYRGGGYTF
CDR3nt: TGCAGTGCTAGTGACTACCGAGGGGGTGGCTACACCTTC

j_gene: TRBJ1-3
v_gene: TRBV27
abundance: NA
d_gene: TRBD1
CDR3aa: CASSLSGQGSGNTIYF
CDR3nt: TGTGCCAGCAGTTTATCCGGACAGGGGTCTGGAAACACCATATATTTT

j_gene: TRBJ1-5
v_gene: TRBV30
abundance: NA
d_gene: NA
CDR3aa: CAWAGWNQPQHF
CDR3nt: TGTGCCTGGGCGGGTTGGAATCAGCCCCAGCATTTT

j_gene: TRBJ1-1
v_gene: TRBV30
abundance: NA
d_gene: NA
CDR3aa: CAWTPATPAYTEAFF
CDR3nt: TGTGCCTGGACACCGGCGACCCCGGCATACACTGAAGCTTTCTTT

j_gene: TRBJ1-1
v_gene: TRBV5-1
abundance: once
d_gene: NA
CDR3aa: CASRRSGVVDTEAFF
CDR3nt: TGCGCCAGCAGGAGGTCGGGTGTTGTGGACACTGAAGCTTTCTTT

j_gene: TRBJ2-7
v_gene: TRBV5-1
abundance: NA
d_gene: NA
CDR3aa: CASSFGDGGSYEQYF
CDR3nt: TGCGCCAGCAGCTTCGGGGACGGGGGCTCCTACGAGCAGTACTTC

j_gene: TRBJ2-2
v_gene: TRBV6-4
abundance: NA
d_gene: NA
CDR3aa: CASSDSQTGELFF
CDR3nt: TGTGCCAGCAGTGACTCACAGACCGGGGAGCTGTTTTTT

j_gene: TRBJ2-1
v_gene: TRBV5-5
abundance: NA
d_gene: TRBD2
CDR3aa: CASSLHSGGESYNEQFF
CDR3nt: TGTGCCAGCAGCTTACATAGCGGGGGGGAATCCTACAATGAGCAGTTCTTC

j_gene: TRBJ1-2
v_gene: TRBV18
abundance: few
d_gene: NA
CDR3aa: CASSPDGNYGYTF
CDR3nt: TGTGCCAGCTCACCAGATGGTAACTATGGCTACACCTTC

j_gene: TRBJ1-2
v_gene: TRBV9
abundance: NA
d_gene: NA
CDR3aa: CASSVGPTGPNYGYTF
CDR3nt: TGTGCCAGCAGCGTAGGGCCCACAGGGCCGAACTATGGCTACACCTTC

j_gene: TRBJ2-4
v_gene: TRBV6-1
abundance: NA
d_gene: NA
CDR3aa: CASSEVTGTAKNIQYF
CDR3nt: TGTGCCAGCAGTGAAGTAACTGGGACAGCCAAAAACATTCAGTACTTC

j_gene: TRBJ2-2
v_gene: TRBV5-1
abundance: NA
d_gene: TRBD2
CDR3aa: CASSLSSGGNTGELFF
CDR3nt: TGCGCCAGCAGCTTATCTAGCGGGGGAAACACCGGGGAGCTGTTTTTT

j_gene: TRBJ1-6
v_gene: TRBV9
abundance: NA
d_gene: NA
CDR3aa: CASSVAPDNSPLHF
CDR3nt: TGTGCCAGCAGCGTAGCTCCGGACAATTCACCCCTCCACTTT

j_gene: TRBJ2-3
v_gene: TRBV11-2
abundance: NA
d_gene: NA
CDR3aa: CASSLPLATSTDTQYF
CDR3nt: TGTGCCAGCAGCCTCCCTTTAGCGACTAGCACAGATACGCAGTATTTT

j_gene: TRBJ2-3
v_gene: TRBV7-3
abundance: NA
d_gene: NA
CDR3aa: CASSLAGTRGTDTQYF
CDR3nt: TGTGCCAGCAGCTTAGCGGGGACCCGGGGCACAGATACGCAGTATTTT

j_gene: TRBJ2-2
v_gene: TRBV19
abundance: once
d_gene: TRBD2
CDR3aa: CASRSGLAGGRGELFF
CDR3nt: TGTGCCAGTAGATCGGGACTAGCGGGGGGGCGCGGGGAGCTGTTTTTT

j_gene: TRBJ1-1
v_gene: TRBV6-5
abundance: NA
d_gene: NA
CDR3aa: CASRRGINTEAFF
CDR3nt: TGTGCCAGCAGAAGGGGTATCAACACTGAAGCTTTCTTT

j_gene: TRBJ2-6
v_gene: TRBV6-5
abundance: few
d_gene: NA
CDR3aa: CARRLGPGANVLTF
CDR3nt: TGTGCCAGACGATTAGGGCCTGGGGCCAACGTCCTGACTTTC

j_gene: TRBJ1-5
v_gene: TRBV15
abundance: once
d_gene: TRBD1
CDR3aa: CATSTGTGRSQPQHF
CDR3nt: TGTGCCACCAGCACCGGGACAGGGAGATCTCAGCCCCAGCATTTT

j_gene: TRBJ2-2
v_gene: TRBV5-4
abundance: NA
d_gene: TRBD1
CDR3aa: CASSPGDRQNTGELFF
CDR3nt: TGTGCCAGCAGCCCGGGGGACAGGCAGAACACCGGGGAGCTGTTTTTT

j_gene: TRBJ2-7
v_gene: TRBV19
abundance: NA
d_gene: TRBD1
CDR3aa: CASTSKTGVGEQYF
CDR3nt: TGTGCCAGTACCTCAAAGACAGGGGTGGGCGAGCAGTACTTC

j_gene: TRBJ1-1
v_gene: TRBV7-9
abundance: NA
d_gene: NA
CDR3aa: CASSFGYGLVSTEAFF
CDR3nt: TGTGCCAGCAGCTTCGGTTACGGATTGGTTAGCACTGAAGCTTTCTTT

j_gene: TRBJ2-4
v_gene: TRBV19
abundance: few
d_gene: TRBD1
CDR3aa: CASSIEGTETNIQYF
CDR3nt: TGTGCCAGTAGTATAGAGGGGACAGAGACGAACATTCAGTACTTC

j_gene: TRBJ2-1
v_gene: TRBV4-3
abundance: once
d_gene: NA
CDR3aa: CASSQERQGYNEQFF
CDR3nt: TGCGCCAGCAGCCAAGAACGGCAGGGATACAATGAGCAGTTCTTC

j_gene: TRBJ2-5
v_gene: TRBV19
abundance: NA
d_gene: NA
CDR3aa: CASSKEGRVVETQYF
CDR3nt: TGTGCCAGTAGTAAGGAAGGCCGCGTCGTTGAGACCCAGTACTTC

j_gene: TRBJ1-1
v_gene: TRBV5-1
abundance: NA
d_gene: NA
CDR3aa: CASSLEGNGEGAFF
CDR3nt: TGCGCCAGCAGCTTGGAAGGTAACGGGGAAGGAGCTTTCTTT

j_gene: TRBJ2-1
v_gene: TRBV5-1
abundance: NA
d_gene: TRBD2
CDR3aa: CASSLVAGGRSEQFF
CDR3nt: TGCGCCAGCAGCTTGGTAGCGGGGGGGCGGAGTGAGCAGTTCTTC

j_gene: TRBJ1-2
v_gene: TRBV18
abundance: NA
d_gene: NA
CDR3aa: CASSPPQGNYGYTF
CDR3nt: TGTGCCAGCTCACCACCACAGGGTAACTATGGCTACACCTTC

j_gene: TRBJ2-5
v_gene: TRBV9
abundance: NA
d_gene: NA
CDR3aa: CASSVGTGVETQYF
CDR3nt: TGTGCCAGCAGCGTAGGGACTGGAGTGGAGACCCAGTACTTC

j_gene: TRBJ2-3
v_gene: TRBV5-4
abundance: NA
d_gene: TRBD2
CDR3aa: CASSPAGARSTDTQYF
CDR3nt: TGTGCCAGCAGCCCAGCGGGGGCGAGGAGCACAGATACGCAGTATTTT

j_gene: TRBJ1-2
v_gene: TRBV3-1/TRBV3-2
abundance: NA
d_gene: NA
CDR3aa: CASSQEPVLRGYTF
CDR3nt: TGTGCCAGCAGCCAAGAGCCAGTCCTGCGGGGCTACACCTTC

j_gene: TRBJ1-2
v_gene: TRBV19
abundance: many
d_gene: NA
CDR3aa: CASGPRTHGYTF
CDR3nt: TGTGCCAGTGGTCCCAGGACCCATGGCTACACCTTC

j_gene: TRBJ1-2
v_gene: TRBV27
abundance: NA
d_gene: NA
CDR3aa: CASSPWGNYGYTF
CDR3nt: TGTGCCAGCAGTCCCTGGGGGAACTATGGCTACACCTTC

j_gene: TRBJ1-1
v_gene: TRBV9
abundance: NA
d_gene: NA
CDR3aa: CASSVGVSMNTEAFF
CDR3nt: TGTGCCAGCAGCGTAGGGGTGTCCATGAACACTGAAGCTTTCTTT

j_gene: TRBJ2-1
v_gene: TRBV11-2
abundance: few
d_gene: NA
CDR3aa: CASSLGLAEYNEQFF
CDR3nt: TGTGCCAGCAGCTTAGGATTAGCGGAGTACAATGAGCAGTTCTTC

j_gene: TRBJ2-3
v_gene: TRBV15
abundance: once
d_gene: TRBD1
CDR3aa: CATTPQGVLDTQYF
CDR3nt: TGTGCCACCACACCGCAGGGGGTCTTAGATACGCAGTATTTT

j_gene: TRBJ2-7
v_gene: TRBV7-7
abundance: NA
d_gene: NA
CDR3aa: CASSSGTGGSYEQYF
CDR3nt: TGTGCCAGCAGCTCCGGAACGGGCGGATCCTACGAGCAGTACTTC

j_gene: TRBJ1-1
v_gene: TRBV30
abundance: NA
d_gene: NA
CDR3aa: CAWSVGPATMNTEAFF
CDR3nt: TGTGCCTGGAGTGTTGGGCCGGCGACCATGAACACTGAAGCTTTCTTT

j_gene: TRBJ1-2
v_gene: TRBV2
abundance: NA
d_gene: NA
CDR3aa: CASSEPGGYTF
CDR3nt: TGTGCCAGCAGCGAGCCGGGAGGCTACACCTTC

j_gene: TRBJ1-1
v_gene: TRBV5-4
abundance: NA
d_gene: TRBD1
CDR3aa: CASSPPTPDRGRGNTEAFF
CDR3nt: TGTGCCAGCAGCCCACCAACCCCGGACAGGGGACGGGGGAACACTGAAGCTTTCTTT

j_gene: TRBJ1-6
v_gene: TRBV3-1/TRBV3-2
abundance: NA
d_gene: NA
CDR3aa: CAQQPWDPCGGEGSEYNSPLHF
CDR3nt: TGTGCCCAGCAGCCTTGGGACCCTTGTGGGGGCGAGGGTTCAGAATATAATTCACCCCTCCACTTT

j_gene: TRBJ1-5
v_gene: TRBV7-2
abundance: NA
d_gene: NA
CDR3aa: CASSLLGYTEMWPQHF
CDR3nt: TGTGCCAGCAGCCTACTAGGGTACACCGAGATGTGGCCCCAGCATTTT

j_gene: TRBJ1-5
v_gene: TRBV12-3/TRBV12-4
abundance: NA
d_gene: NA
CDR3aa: CASSIRGDQPQHF
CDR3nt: TGTGCCAGCAGTATCAGAGGGGATCAGCCCCAGCATTTT

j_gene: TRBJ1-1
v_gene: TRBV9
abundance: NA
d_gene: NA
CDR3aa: CASTPISHSEAFF
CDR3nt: TGTGCCAGCACCCCCATATCACATTCTGAAGCTTTCTTT

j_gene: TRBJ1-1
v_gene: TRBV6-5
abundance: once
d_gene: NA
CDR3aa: CASRARFYTEAFF
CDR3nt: TGTGCCAGCAGAGCCAGGTTTTACACTGAAGCTTTCTTT

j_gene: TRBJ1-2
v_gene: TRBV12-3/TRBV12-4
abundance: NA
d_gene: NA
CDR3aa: CASSARLASGYTF
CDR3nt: TGTGCCAGCAGTGCCCGCCTTGCAAGTGGCTACACCTTC